Each of the 17 T cell receptor beta chains below was sequenced from the same sample in a study of T-cell memory formation after mild COVID-19. TCRdb independently ran MiXCR on the 5' RACE reads; one entry per CDR3 protein. In the table there are 150,000 to 200,000 distinct CDR3 sequences, 16% of which are singletons. What was sequenced was PBMCs or a T cell subset sorted from them (not recorded which). Receptors originate from an adult woman who had mild COVID-19 (a few samples of this study predate the infection). Cell type and time point are not known.

This chain joins TRBV7-3 and TRBJ2-1; 9 bases agree with TRBD1. The CDR3 has 15 amino acids. The germline gives CDR1 SGHTA, CDR2 FQGTGA. The V gene end was trimmed by 4 bases and the J gene end by 7 bases; junction bases not matched to a gene: 8. Written as DNA, the CDR3 is TGTGCCAGCAGCTCTACCGGGACAGGGTCGAATGAGCAGTTCTTC. Translated: CASSSTGTGSNEQFF. Full variable domain (outside the CDR3, taken from reference TRBV7-3 and TRBJ2-1): GAGVSQTPSNKVTEKGKYVELRCDPISGHTALYWYRQSLGQGPEFLIYFQGTGAADDSGLPNDRFFAVRPEGSVSTLKIQRTERGDSAVYLCASSSTGTGSNEQFFGPGTRLTVL.

J is TRBJ2-1 and V is TRBV7-9, with 9 bases fitting TRBD1. This CDR3 is built from 12 residues. The J segment lost 15 bases and the V segment lost 4 bases, leaving 7 bases of the junction unmatched. Germline CDR1 is SEHNR and CDR2 is FQNEAQ (reference sequence). The CDR3 loop is CASSSYRGRWFF. CDR3 coding DNA: TGTGCCAGCAGCTCCTACAGGGGGCGTTGGTTCTTC.

V and J are TRBV10-3 and TRBJ1-1; the D is unclear. CDR1 and CDR2 (germline): ENHRY, SYGVKD. This CDR3 has 14 amino acids. V was clipped by 2 bases and J by 1 base, with 8 bases between them. The CDR3 nucleotides are TGTGCCATCAGTGAGCGACGGGAGAACACTGAAGCTTTCTTT. Translating gives CAISERRENTEAFF.

This chain connects TRBV2 to TRBJ1-2, with 7 bases lining up with TRBD1. Trimming at V came to 6 bases and at J to 2 bases, leaving 9 bases not matched to a gene. The CDR3 has 15 amino acids. Germline V gene lookup returns CDR1 SNHLY and CDR2 FYNNEI. CDR3 nucleotide sequence: TGTGCCAGCAGCCCCGGGACAGCCCGAAACTATGGCTACACCTTC. Translated, it gives CASSPGTARNYGYTF.

The chain has TRBV2 and TRBJ2-3; 7 bases align to TRBD2. The V segment lost 6 bases and the J segment 1 base; nucleotides outside the gene matches: 7. Germline V gene lookup returns CDR1 SNHLY and CDR2 FYNNEI. The CDR3 sequence is 15 residues long. DNA of the CDR3: TGTGCCAGCAGGCGGCGGGAGCCCGGCACAGATACGCAGTATTTT. Protein sequence: CASRRREPGTDTQYF.

This clonotype has at least ten counts. The chain combines TRBV5-1 with TRBJ2-6, with D possibly being TRBD1 (5 bases). The V and J ends lost 3 bases and 2 bases respectively, with 12 bases between them. Germline values: CDR1 SGHRS, CDR2 YFSETQ. This CDR3 is 16 amino acids long. The CDR3 region has the DNA TGCGCCAGCAGCTCGTACCCAGGGACTGGGGCCAACGTCCTGACTTTC. Its protein is CASSSYPGTGANVLTF.

The chain couples TRBV18 to TRBJ2-7; 10 nucleotides agree with TRBD2. The CDR3 consists of 15 residues. The junction had 3 bases not matched to a gene; V was cut back by 2 bases and J by 2 bases. Germline V gene lookup returns CDR1 KGHSH and CDR2 LQKENI. The CDR3 nucleotides read TGTGCCAGCTCACCAAGCGGGGGGGTAACCTACGAGCAGTACTTC. Its translation is CASSPSGGVTYEQYF.

The V call is TRBV20-1, the J call TRBJ2-3, with TRBD1 matching over 10 bases. Germline CDR1 DFQATT, CDR2 SNEGSKA (reference sequence). This CDR3 has 15 residues. V lost 1 base and J lost 6; bases outside the gene matches: 7. The CDR3 sequence: CSARAEGTGVDTQYF. CDR3 DNA: TGCAGTGCTAGAGCCGAAGGGACAGGGGTGGATACGCAGTATTTT.

This clonotype was recorded a few times. The chain carries TRBV29-1 and TRBJ1-2; 8 nucleotides align to TRBD1. Germline CDR1 reads SQVTM; CDR2 reads ANQGSEA. V gave up 3 bases and J gave up 3 bases; unmatched junction bases: 15. The CDR3 has 17 amino acids. CDR3 sequence reads: CSVDRAGGSLLDYGYTF. CDR3 sequence (DNA): TGCAGCGTTGACAGGGCAGGGGGCTCCCTACTAGACTATGGCTACACCTTC.

The chain joins TRBV20-1 to TRBJ2-1; D perhaps matches TRBD2 (5 bases). The V end was cut by 5 bases, the J end by 2 bases, with 19 bases between. The CDR3 has 16 residues. Germline V gene data show CDR1 as DFQATT and CDR2 as SNEGSKA (reference sequence). CDR3 protein: CSAPNTKLVTYNEQFF. The CDR3 nucleotides are TGCAGTGCTCCGAATACCAAACTAGTAACCTACAATGAGCAGTTCTTC.

The table lists this clonotype with a few counts. The chain carries TRBV5-1 and TRBJ2-7; tentatively, D is TRBD1 (5 bases). The CDR3 runs to 14 residues. Germline assignment: CDR1 SGHRS and CDR2 YFSETQ. V lost 2 bases and J 3 bases, leaving 12 bases between the germline ends. CDR3 loop: CASSLNGASYEQYF. In nucleotides, the CDR3 is TGCGCCAGCAGCTTAAATGGGGCGAGCTACGAGCAGTACTTC.

This chain joins TRBV29-1 and TRBJ2-7; the D is unclear. The ends were cut back, 1 base at V and 2 bases at J, with 6 bases in the middle. Germline V gene lookup returns CDR1 SQVTM and CDR2 ANQGSEA. The CDR3 is 12 amino acids. As DNA, the CDR3 is TGCAGCGTTGAAGTTCCTCCCTACGAGCAGTACTTC. Protein product: CSVEVPPYEQYF.

This clonotype has ten or more counts. This sequence joins TRBV27 and TRBJ2-5, with 8 bases aligning to TRBD2. The germline CDR1 and CDR2 sequences are MNHEY and SMNVEV (reference sequence). V was clipped by 3 bases and J by 5 bases; unmatched bases: 5. This CDR3 has 14 residues. In DNA, the CDR3 is TGTGCCAGCAGTTTCGGGGGGGGCAAGGAGACCCAGTACTTC. It specifies CASSFGGGKETQYF.

V is TRBV12-3 or TRBV12-4 and J is TRBJ1-1; a weak D match, TRBD1 (5 bases). V lost 7 bases, J lost 10 bases, and 16 bases lay in between. The CDR3 totals 12 residues. The CDR3 bases are TGTGCCAGCACCGAGGGTCGGACACTAGCTTTCTTT. Its translation is CASTEGRTLAFF.

There are a few counts of this clonotype. The J gene is TRBJ1-5, the V gene TRBV18; possibly TRBD1 for D (6 bases). V was clipped by 4 bases and J by 5 bases, with 9 bases between them. Germline V lookup: CDR1 KGHSH, CDR2 LQKENI. The CDR3 totals 13 residues. The CDR3 DNA reads TGTGCCAGCTCACAGACAGGCCATCAGCCCCAGCATTTT. This encodes CASSQTGHQPQHF.

This clonotype was detected only a few times. The V gene is TRBV7-9, the J gene TRBJ2-7, with 8 bases fitting TRBD2. V trimming: 3 bases; J trimming: 6 bases; junction bases outside the gene matches: 4. There are 13 residues in the CDR3. From germline, CDR1 is SEHNR and CDR2 FQNEAQ (reference sequence). The DNA for the CDR3 is TGTGCCAGCAGCTTTAGCGGGGTCTCCGAGCAGTACTTC. Amino acid sequence: CASSFSGVSEQYF.

This chain uses TRBV3-1 with TRBJ2-1; 10 bases align to TRBD1. V lost 1 base and J lost 6; bases outside the gene matches: 3. Germline assignment: CDR1 LGHDT and CDR2 YNNKEL (reference sequence). The CDR3 totals 15 residues. CDR3 nucleotide sequence: TGTGCCAGCAGCCAAGCGGACAGGGGGAGCAATGAGCAGTTCTTC. Residues: CASSQADRGSNEQFF.